These 25 T cell receptor beta chains came from one sample sequenced in a study of beta chain features in type 1 diabetes. Since all of the isolated RNA was reverse transcribed, expressed TCRB transcripts were what got sequenced. This table comes from immunoSEQ multiplex PCR, and its TCRdb copy is limited to in-frame clones, with some not included. The sample contains under 950,000 clones, roughly 15% of which appear only once. The sample was naive CD4+ T cells from blood. These receptors were taken from a woman aged 18-35 years in good health.

The CDR3 DNA reads as TGTGCCAGCAGCTGGGGATCCACCATCTACTCTGGAAACACCATATATTTT. Translated: CASSWGSTIYSGNTIYF. The chain joins TRBV7-9 to TRBJ1-3; D remains ambiguous. The CDR3 runs to 17 residues. V gave up 4 bases and J gave up 0 bases, with 16 bases separating them. The germline V gene encodes CDR1 SEHNR and CDR2 FQNEAQ (reference sequence). Together with reference TRBV7-9 and TRBJ1-3, the CDR3 gives the full variable domain: DTGVSQNPRHKITKRGQNVTFRCDPISEHNRLYWYRQTLGQGPEFLTYFQNEAQLEKSRLLSDRFSAERPKGSFSTLEIQRTEQGDSAMYLCASSWGSTIYSGNTIYFGEGSWLTVV.

This clone appeared a few times. The rearrangement links TRBV9 to TRBJ1-4; D may be TRBD1 (5 bases). The CDR3 sequence is 14 residues long. Germline CDR1 reads SGDLS; CDR2 reads YYNGEE. V was shortened by 3 bases and J by 6 bases, with 12 bases between the two germline ends. The CDR3 loop reads CASSAQGGYEKLFF. The CDR3 DNA is TGTGCCAGCAGCGCCCAGGGAGGGTATGAAAAACTGTTTTTT.

The chain recombines TRBV6-1 with TRBJ1-2; 10 positions agree with TRBD1. This CDR3 comprises 13 residues. The V and J ends lost 6 bases and 5 bases, in that order; junction bases with no gene match: 3. Germline values: CDR1 MNHNS, CDR2 SASEGT. Written as DNA, the CDR3 is TGTGCCAGCAGAAGACAGGGGGCTTATGGCTACACCTTC. It yields the protein CASRRQGAYGYTF.

This chain joins TRBV29-1 and TRBJ2-3, with 10 bases matching TRBD2. This CDR3 has 15 residues. The V gene's germline CDR1 is SQVTM and CDR2 ANQGSEA. The ends lost 5 bases at V and 0 bases at J; junction bases unmatched: 5. The CDR3 loop is CSVLILAGSTDTQYF. As DNA, the CDR3 is TGCAGCGTTCTTATACTAGCGGGAAGCACAGATACGCAGTATTTT.

The chain is built from TRBV18 and TRBJ1-1; D might be TRBD1 (6 bases). The V end was cut by 0 bases, the J end by 1 base, with 15 bases between. This CDR3 spans 17 amino acids. Germline CDR1 and CDR2: KGHSH and LQKENI. As DNA, the CDR3 is TGTGCCAGCTCACCACCGAGTTCAGGGGTTCGGAACACTGAAGCTTTCTTT. It encodes CASSPPSSGVRNTEAFF.

This clone showed up just a few times. The chain couples TRBV6-5 to TRBJ2-7; D gene ambiguous. V shed 5 bases and J shed 2 bases, with 10 bases lying between them. Germline CDR1 is MNHEY and CDR2 is SVGAGI. The CDR3 runs to 13 residues. The CDR3 here is CASSDPVTYEQYF. CDR3 DNA sequence: TGTGCCAGCAGTGATCCAGTAACCTACGAGCAGTACTTC.

This rearrangement joins TRBV6-5 to TRBJ2-5; D is unclear. Deletions cut 0 bases from V and 1 base from J, with 12 bases between. The CDR3 has 16 residues. The germline V gene encodes CDR1 MNHEY and CDR2 SVGAGI. The CDR3 DNA follows: TGTGCCAGCAGTTACTCGAGGTATCCGCCCCAAGAGACCCAGTACTTC. This codes for CASSYSRYPPQETQYF.

The chain is built from TRBV28 and TRBJ2-7; TRBD2 matches at 9 bases. The trim removed 5 bases at V and 7 bases at J, leaving 9 bases unmatched. The CDR3 spans 14 residues. The V gene's germline CDR1 is MDHEN and CDR2 SYDVKM. The CDR3 sequence is CASSPPSGIKEQYF. As DNA, the CDR3 is TGTGCCAGCAGTCCTCCTAGCGGGATTAAAGAGCAGTACTTC.

V and J are TRBV18 and TRBJ1-2; 7 positions match TRBD1. Unmatched junction bases numbered 3, after V lost 6 bases and J lost 2 bases. There are 13 residues in the CDR3. Germline CDR1 and CDR2: KGHSH and LQKENI. The CDR3 protein is CASSTGSNYGYTF. The CDR3, as DNA: TGTGCCAGCTCGACAGGGTCGAACTATGGCTACACCTTC. Together with reference TRBV18 and TRBJ1-2, the CDR3 gives the full variable domain: NAGVMQNPRHLVRRRGQEARLRCSPMKGHSHVYWYRQLPEEGLKFMVYLQKENIIDESGMPKERFSAEFPKEGPSILRIQQVVRGDSAAYFCASSTGSNYGYTFGSGTRLTVV.

CDR3 bases: TGTGCCAGCAGCTTAGGTCGGGGATGGAACGAGCAGTACTTC. Translating gives CASSLGRGWNEQYF. The gene calls are TRBV7-2 and TRBJ2-7, with D tentatively TRBD2 (5 bases). The CDR3 has 14 amino acids. Trimming shortened V by 1 base and J by 5 bases, and 12 bases separated the two germline ends. Germline CDR1 and CDR2: SGHTA and FQGNSA.

This clone was counted only a few times. The rearrangement joins TRBV18 to TRBJ2-3; TRBD2 aligns across 10 bases. The V gene's germline CDR1 is KGHSH and CDR2 LQKENI. V dropped 3 bases and J dropped 1; count of bases not matched to a gene: 10. CDR3 length: 18 amino acids. The CDR3 sequence: CASSPWTGLADGTDTQYF. In DNA form, the CDR3 reads TGTGCCAGCTCACCTTGGACAGGACTAGCGGACGGCACAGATACGCAGTATTTT.

This clone was counted a few times. This chain links TRBV27 with TRBJ2-4; no reliable D call. From germline, CDR1 is MNHEY and CDR2 SMNVEV (reference sequence). The CDR3 loop spans 17 amino acids. V lost 4 bases to trimming and J lost 2 bases, with 18 bases between them. The CDR3: CASSSVAEHHSKNIQYF. CDR3 nucleotides: TGTGCCAGCAGTTCGGTGGCAGAACACCATTCCAAAAACATTCAGTACTTC.

J is TRBJ2-7 and V is TRBV6-6; D is unclear. Trimming shortened V by 6 bases and J by 2 bases, and 8 bases separated the two germline ends. Germline lookup yields CDR1 MNHNY and CDR2 SVGAGI (reference sequence). The CDR3 totals 12 residues. The CDR3 protein is CASRPETYEQYF. The CDR3 DNA reads as TGTGCCAGCAGGCCTGAAACCTACGAGCAGTACTTC.

This clone was seen more than once but under ten times. The V call is TRBV7-2, the J call TRBJ2-3; D is ambiguous. V lost 4 bases, J lost 4 bases, and 15 bases lay in between. CDR1 and CDR2 (germline): SGHTA, FQGNSA. The CDR3 has 15 amino acids. The chain's CDR3 is CASSSVRDLPDTQYF. DNA of the CDR3: TGTGCCAGCAGCTCCGTCCGCGATCTTCCAGATACGCAGTATTTT.

A remark on this clone: The sample holds other DNA sequences that translate to the same CDR3. The chain couples TRBV5-6 to TRBJ2-3, with D hard to call. Germline CDR1 is SGHDT and CDR2 is YYEEEE. Trimming cost V 3 bases and J 3 bases, with 5 bases left between them. CDR3 size: 12 residues. The CDR3 reads CASSWTTDTQYF. The CDR3 DNA follows: TGTGCCAGCAGCTGGACGACAGATACGCAGTATTTT.

This chain joins TRBV11-1 and TRBJ2-7; the D is unclear. This CDR3 has 13 residues. V lost 0 bases and J 2 bases, leaving 5 bases between the germline ends. From germline, CDR1 is SGHAT and CDR2 FQDESV (reference sequence). CDR3 nucleotide sequence: TGTGCCAGCAGCTTAGCGCGCCCCTACGAGCAGTACTTC. It yields the protein CASSLARPYEQYF.

This clone came up many times. This chain joins TRBV10-3 and TRBJ1-1; D ambiguous. Germline CDR1 and CDR2: ENHRY and SYGVKD. Between the trimmed V and J ends, which lost 6 bases and 4 bases, there was a span of 9 bases. There are 12 residues in the CDR3. In DNA, the CDR3 is TGTGCCATCAGCGGAGATCGCACTGAAGCTTTCTTT. It encodes CAISGDRTEAFF.

V usage is TRBV21-1 and J usage is TRBJ2-3; TRBD2 is taken as the D call from the table, unchecked against the DNA. TRBV21-1 is an annotated pseudogene. This CDR3 comprises 15 residues. The chain's CDR3 is CASSKVRLPTDTQYF. For the CDR3, the DNA is TGTGCCAGCAGCAAAGTACGCCTACCCACAGATACGCAGTATTTT.

This chain uses TRBV6-6 with TRBJ2-1; 12 bases align to TRBD2. Looked up from germline, CDR1 is MNHNY and CDR2 is SVGAGI (reference sequence). The V segment lost 0 bases and the J segment 9 bases; nucleotides outside the gene matches: 6. CDR3 length: 16 amino acids. CDR3 bases: TGTGCCAGCAGTTACTCCACTAGCGGGAGGAGGAGTGAGCAGTTCTTC. It translates to CASSYSTSGRRSEQFF.

This clone came up a few times. CDR3 nucleotides: TGTGCCAGCAGCGAAGTTGGCCCTAGCGGGAGGCCCGGGGAGCTGTTTTTT. This gives the protein CASSEVGPSGRPGELFF. This chain links TRBV11-2 with TRBJ2-2; the match to TRBD2 covers 11 bases. Unmatched junction bases numbered 11, after V lost 5 bases and J lost 6 bases. The CDR3 is made up of 17 amino acids. The germline V gene has CDR1 SGHAT and CDR2 FQNNGV.

About this clone: At one of its ends the junction is not consistent with the germline gene, which may arise from a read error. The chain combines TRBV20-1 with TRBJ2-5, with D possibly TRBD2 on 6 matching bases. This CDR3 has 11 residues. The V gene's germline CDR1 is DFQATT and CDR2 SNEGSKA (reference sequence). In DNA form, the CDR3 reads TGCAGTGCGCGGGGCCAAGGGACCCAGTACTTC. Its protein is CSARGQGTQYF.

The chain employs TRBV7-9 and TRBJ1-2, with D unclear. This CDR3 has 14 amino acids. The V end lost 0 bases, the J end lost 6 bases, and 11 bases lay between the germline ends. CDR1 and CDR2 (germline): SEHNR, FQNEAQ (reference sequence). The CDR3 DNA reads as TGTGCCAGCAGCTTAGCTGGCAGGAGGAATGGCTACACCTTC. Translation gives CASSLAGRRNGYTF.

As for this clone: Other DNA sequences in this sample translate to the same CDR3. The CDR3 sequence is CASSLQGTMNTEAFF. As DNA, the CDR3 is TGTGCCAGCAGCTTACAGGGCACAATGAACACTGAAGCTTTCTTT. J is TRBJ1-1 and V is TRBV7-2; TRBD1 is a possible D gene (5 bases). This CDR3 has 15 amino acids. Trimming removed 2 bases at V and 0 bases at J, with 10 bases between. Germline lookup yields CDR1 SGHTA and CDR2 FQGNSA.

This clone came up a few times. The chain has TRBV9 and TRBJ2-7; 11 bases are shared with TRBD2. The CDR3 extends over 15 amino acids. The V gene's germline CDR1 is SGDLS and CDR2 YYNGEE. Trimming removed 4 bases from V and 0 bases from J; junction bases left unmatched: 3. The DNA of the CDR3 is TGTGCCAGCAGCCTGGGACTAGCGGACTCCTACGAGCAGTACTTC. Translation gives CASSLGLADSYEQYF.

This clone was seen only a few times. V usage is TRBV15 and J usage is TRBJ2-4, with D tentatively TRBD1 or TRBD2 (6 bases each). This CDR3 is built from 14 residues. The germline V gene encodes CDR1 LNHNV and CDR2 YYDKDF (reference sequence). Trimming took off 8 bases at V and 5 bases at J, with 16 bases between the two ends. The CDR3 DNA is TGTGCCACCGCGCTACGGGGGCTAGAAAACATTCAGTACTTC. Its translation is CATALRGLENIQYF.